This record concerns one T cell receptor beta chain sequence. As yet, its antigen is unknown. The data were obtained in a study of identical twins. CDR3 size: 15 residues. Germline V lookup: CDR1 MNHNS, CDR2 SASEGT. Trimming left V 5 bases short and J 1 base short, with 11 bases between. TCRdb redid the calling of the 5' RACE reads with MiXCR, one entry per CDR3 protein. The table has roughly 230,000 distinct CDR3 sequences, around 8% seen once. Findings and caveats of the study: Within beta out-of-frame sequences, the excess sharing observed between twins was weaker.

These data were also reused for a study on yellow fever vaccine responses in identical twins.

This TCR was sampled from a woman younger than 30 in good health. Input material: CD8+ T cells sorted from blood. The chain joins TRBV6-1 to TRBJ2-2, with D perhaps being TRBD1 or TRBD2 (6 bases each). CDR3 DNA: TGTGCCAGCAGTCAGGGGACTGGGAACACCGGGGAGCTGTTTTTT. It translates to CASSQGTGNTGELFF.